This T cell receptor (beta chain) came from a study of blood T cell repertoires in COVID-19. Study context: Researchers got acute and convalescent COVID-19 samples from the United States, Italy and Spain.

TCRdb's copy holds only in-frame clones and misses some; the assay was immunoSEQ multiplex PCR. The sample yields under 300,000 clones, almost 90% seen once. Seattle patients were enrolled during active infection and followed longitudinally. V trimming: 4 bases; J trimming: 2 bases; junction bases outside the gene matches: 4. Germline CDR1 MNHEY, CDR2 SVGAGI. CDR3 length equals 15 residues. Sequencing was carried out using peripheral blood. This chain connects TRBV6-5 to TRBJ1-3; 8 positions agree with TRBD1. This receptor was obtained from a woman aged 55-69 years with COVID-19, enrolled during active disease. The CDR3 loop reads CASSSTGGAGNTIYF. The CDR3 nucleotides read TGTGCCAGCAGTTCCACAGGGGGAGCTGGAAACACCATATATTTT.